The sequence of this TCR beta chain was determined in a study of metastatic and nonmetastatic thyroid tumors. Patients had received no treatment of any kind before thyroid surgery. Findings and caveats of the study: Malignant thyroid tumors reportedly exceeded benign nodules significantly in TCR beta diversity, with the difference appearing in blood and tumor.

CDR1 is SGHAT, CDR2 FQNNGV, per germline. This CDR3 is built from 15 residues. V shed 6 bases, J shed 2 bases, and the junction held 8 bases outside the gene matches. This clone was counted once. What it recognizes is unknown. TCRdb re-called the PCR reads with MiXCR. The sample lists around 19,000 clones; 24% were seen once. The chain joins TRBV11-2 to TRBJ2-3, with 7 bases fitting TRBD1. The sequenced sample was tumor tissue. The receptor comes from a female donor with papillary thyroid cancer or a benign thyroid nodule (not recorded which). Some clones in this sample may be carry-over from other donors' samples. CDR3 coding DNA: TGTGCCAGCAGTAGGTACGGACAGGCCACAGATACGCAGTATTTT. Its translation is CASSRYGQATDTQYF.